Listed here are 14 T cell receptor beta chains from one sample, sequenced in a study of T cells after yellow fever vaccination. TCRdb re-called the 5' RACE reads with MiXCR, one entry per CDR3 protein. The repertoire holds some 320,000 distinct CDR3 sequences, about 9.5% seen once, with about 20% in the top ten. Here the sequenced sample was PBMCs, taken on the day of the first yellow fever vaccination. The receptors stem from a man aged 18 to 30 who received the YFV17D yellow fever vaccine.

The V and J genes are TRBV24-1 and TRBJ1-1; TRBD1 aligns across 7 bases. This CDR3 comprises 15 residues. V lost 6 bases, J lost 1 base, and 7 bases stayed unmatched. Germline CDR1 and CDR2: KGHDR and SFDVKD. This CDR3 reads CATSLVGGANTEAFF. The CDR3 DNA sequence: TGTGCCACCAGTCTTGTAGGGGGCGCGAACACTGAAGCTTTCTTT.

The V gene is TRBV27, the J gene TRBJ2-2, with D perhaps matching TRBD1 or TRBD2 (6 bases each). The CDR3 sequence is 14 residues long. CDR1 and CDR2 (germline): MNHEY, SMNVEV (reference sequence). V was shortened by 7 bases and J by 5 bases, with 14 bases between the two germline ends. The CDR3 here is CASTQGGRTGELFF. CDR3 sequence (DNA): TGTGCCAGCACCCAAGGGGGGCGAACCGGGGAGCTGTTTTTT.

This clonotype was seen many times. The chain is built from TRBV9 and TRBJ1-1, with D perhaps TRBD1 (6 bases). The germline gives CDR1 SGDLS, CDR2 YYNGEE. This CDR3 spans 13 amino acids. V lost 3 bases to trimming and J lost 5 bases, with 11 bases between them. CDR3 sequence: CASSAQTGTEAFF. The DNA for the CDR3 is TGTGCCAGCAGCGCCCAGACAGGAACTGAAGCTTTCTTT.

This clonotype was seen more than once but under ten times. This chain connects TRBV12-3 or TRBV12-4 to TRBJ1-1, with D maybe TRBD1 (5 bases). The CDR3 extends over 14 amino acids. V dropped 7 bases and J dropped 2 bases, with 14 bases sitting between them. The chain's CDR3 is CASNLGGYNTEAFF. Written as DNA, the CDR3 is TGTGCCAGCAATTTGGGGGGATATAACACTGAAGCTTTCTTT.

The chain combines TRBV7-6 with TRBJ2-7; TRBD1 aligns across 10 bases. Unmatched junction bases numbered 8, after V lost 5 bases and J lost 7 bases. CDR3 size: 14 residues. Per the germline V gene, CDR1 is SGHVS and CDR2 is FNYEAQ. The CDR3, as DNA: TGTGCCAGCAGCCGGGACAGGGGCAGTGGAGAGCAGTACGTC. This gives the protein CASSRDRGSGEQYV.

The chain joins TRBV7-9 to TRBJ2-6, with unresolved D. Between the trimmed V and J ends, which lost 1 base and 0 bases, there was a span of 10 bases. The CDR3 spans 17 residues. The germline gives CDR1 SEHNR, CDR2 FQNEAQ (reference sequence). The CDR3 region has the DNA TGTGCCAGCAGCTTAGGAGTTCGGCCCTCTGGGGCCAACGTCCTGACTTTC. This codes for CASSLGVRPSGANVLTF.

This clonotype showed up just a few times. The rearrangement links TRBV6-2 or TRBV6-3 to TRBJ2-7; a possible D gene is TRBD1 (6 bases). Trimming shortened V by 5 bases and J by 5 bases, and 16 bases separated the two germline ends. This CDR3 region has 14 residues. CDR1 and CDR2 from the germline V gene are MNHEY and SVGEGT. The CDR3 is CASSDFGGQDEQYF. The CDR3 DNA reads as TGTGCCAGCAGTGACTTTGGGGGCCAAGACGAGCAGTACTTC.

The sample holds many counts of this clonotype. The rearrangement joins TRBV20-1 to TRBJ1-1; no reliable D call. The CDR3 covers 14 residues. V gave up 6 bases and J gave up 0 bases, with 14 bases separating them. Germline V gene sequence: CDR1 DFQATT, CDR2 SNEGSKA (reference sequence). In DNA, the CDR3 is TGCAGTGCCGCGACGGTTTTCATGAACACTGAAGCTTTCTTT. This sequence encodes CSAATVFMNTEAFF.

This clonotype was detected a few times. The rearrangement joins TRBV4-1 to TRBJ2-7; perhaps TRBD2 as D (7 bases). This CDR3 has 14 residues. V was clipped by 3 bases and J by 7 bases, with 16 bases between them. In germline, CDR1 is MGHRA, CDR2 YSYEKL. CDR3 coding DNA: TGCGCCAGCAGCCACACACTCAGGGGAGGGGAGCAGTACTTC. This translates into CASSHTLRGGEQYF.

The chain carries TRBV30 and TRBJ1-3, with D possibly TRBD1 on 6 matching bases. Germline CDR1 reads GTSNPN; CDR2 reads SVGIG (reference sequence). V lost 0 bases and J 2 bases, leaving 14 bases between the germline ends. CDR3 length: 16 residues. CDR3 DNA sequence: TGTGCCTGGAGTGTCGGAAGGGGGGTACCTGGAAACACCATATATTTT. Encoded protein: CAWSVGRGVPGNTIYF.

The DNA for the CDR3 is TGTGCCAGCAGATATTTGACAGGCTCTGGAAACACCATATATTTT. This translates into CASRYLTGSGNTIYF. The chain is built from TRBV28 and TRBJ1-3, with D tentatively TRBD1 (6 bases). Germline CDR1 reads MDHEN; CDR2 reads SYDVKM. The CDR3 spans 15 residues. V lost 6 bases to trimming and J lost 0 bases, with 12 bases between them.

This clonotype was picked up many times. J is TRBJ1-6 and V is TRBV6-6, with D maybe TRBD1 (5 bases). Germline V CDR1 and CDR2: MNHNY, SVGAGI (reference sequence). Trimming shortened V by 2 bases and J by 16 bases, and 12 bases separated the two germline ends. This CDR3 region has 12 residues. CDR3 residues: CASSYDQGALHF. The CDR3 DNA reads TGTGCCAGCAGTTACGACCAGGGTGCTCTCCACTTT.

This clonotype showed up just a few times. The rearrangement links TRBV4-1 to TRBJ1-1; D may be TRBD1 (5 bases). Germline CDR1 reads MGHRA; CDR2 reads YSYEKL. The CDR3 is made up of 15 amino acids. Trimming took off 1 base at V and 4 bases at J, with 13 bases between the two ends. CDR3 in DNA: TGCGCCAGCAGCCAAGCGGTTATGGGGGTCACTGAAGCTTTCTTT. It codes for CASSQAVMGVTEAFF.

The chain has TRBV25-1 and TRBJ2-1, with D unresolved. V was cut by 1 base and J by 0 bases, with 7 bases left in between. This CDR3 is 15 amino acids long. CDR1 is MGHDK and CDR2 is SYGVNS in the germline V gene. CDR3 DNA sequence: TGTGCCAGCAGTGAATCTGGGGTCTCCTACAATGAGCAGTTCTTC. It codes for CASSESGVSYNEQFF.